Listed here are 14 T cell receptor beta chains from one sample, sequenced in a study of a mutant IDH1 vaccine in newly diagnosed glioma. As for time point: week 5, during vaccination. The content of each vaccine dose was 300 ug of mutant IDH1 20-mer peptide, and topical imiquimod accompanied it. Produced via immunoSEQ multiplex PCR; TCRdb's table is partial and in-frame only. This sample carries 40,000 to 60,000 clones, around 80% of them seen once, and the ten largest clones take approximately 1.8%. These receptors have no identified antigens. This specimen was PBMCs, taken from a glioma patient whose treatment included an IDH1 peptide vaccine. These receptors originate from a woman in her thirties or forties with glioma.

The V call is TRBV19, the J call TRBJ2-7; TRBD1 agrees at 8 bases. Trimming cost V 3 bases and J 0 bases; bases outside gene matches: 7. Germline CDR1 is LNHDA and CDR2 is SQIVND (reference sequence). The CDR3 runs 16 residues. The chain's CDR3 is CASSIGQGSVSYEQYF. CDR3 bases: TGTGCCAGTAGTATCGGACAGGGATCCGTCTCCTACGAGCAGTACTTC.

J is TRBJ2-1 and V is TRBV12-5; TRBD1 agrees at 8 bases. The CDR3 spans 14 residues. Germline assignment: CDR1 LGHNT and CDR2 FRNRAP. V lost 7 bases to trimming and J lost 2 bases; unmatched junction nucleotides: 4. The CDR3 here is CASVGGQAYNEQFF. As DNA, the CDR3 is TGTGCTAGTGTTGGGGGACAGGCCTACAATGAGCAGTTCTTC.

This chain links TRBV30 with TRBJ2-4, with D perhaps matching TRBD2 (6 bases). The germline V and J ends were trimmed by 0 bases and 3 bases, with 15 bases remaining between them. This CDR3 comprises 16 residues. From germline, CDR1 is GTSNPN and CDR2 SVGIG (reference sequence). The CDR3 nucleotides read TGTGCCTGGAGTGTTAGGGACTTCGATGGCAAAAACATTCAGTACTTC. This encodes CAWSVRDFDGKNIQYF.

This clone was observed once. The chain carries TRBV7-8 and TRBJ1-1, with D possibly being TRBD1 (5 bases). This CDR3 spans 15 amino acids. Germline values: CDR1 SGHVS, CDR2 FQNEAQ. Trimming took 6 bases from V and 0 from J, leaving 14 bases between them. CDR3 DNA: TGTGCCAGCAGTCAACGACAGCCTCTGAACACTGAAGCTTTCTTT. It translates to CASSQRQPLNTEAFF.

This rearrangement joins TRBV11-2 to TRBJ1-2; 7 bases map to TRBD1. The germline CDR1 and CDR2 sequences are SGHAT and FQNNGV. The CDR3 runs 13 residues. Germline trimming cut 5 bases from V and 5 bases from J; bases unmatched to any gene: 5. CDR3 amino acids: CASSPDRFYGYTF. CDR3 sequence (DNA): TGTGCCAGCAGCCCGGACAGGTTTTATGGCTACACCTTC.

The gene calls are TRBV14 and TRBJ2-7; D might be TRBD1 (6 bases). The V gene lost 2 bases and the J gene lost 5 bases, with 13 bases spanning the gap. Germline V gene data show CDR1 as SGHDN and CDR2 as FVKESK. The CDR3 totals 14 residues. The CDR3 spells CASSQYVQGNEQYF. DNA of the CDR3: TGTGCCAGCAGCCAATATGTACAGGGTAACGAGCAGTACTTC.

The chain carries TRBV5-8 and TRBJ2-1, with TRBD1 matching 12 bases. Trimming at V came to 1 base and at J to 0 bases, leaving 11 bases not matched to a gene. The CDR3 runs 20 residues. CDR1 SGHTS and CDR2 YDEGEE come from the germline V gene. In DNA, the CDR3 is TGTGCCAGCAGCTTGCCCCCTCGGGACAGGGGGCGGCTCTCCTACAATGAGCAGTTCTTC. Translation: CASSLPPRDRGRLSYNEQFF.

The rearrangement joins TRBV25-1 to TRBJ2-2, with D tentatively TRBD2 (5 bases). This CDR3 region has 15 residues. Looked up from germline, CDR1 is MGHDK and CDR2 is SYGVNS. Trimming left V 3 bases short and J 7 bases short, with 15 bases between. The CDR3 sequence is CASSDGSSGVGELFF. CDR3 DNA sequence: TGTGCCAGCAGTGATGGGAGCTCGGGCGTCGGGGAGCTGTTTTTT.

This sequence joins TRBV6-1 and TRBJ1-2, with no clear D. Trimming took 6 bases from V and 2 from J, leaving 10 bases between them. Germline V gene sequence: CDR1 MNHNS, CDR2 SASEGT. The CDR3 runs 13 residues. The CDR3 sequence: CASRPHVNYGYTF. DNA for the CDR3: TGTGCCAGCAGGCCACACGTAAACTATGGCTACACCTTC.

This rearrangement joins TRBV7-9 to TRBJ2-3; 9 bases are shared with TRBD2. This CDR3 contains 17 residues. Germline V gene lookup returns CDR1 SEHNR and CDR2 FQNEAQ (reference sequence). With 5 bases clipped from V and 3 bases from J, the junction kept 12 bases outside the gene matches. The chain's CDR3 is CASSQTVGLALTDTQYF. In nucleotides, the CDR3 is TGTGCCAGCAGCCAAACAGTAGGACTAGCGTTGACAGATACGCAGTATTTT.

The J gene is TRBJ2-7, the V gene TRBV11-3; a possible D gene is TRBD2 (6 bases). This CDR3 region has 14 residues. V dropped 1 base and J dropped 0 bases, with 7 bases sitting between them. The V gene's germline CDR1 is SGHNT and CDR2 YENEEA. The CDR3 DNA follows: TGTGCCAGCAGCTTAGGGGGGGACTCCTACGAGCAGTACTTC. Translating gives CASSLGGDSYEQYF.

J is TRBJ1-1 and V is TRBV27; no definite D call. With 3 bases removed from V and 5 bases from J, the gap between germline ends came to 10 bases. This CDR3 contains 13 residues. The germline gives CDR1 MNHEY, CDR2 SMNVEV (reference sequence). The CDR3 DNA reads TGTGCCAGCAGTTTTGGGGTGACGACTGAAGCTTTCTTT. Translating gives CASSFGVTTEAFF.

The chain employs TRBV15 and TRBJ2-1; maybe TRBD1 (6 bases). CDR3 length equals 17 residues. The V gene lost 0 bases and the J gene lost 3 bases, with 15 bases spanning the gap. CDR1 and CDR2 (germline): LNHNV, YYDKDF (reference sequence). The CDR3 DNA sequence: TGTGCCACCAGCAGAGATCACCCGACAGGACTCTACAATGAGCAGTTCTTC. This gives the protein CATSRDHPTGLYNEQFF.

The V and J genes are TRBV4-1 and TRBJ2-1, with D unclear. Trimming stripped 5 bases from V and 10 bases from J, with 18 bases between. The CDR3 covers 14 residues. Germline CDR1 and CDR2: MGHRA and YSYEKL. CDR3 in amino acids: CASSYDTVEGEQFF. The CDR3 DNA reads TGCGCCAGCAGCTACGACACCGTAGAAGGGGAGCAGTTCTTC.